The rows below give T cell receptor beta chains drawn from one sample of a study of blood T cell repertoires in COVID-19. Clones were sequenced by immunoSEQ multiplex PCR, and TCRdb holds only the in-frame ones, with some missing. The sample includes about 98,000 clones, nearly 90% of them seen just once. The sample taken for sequencing was peripheral blood. These receptors were collected from a man over 45 with active COVID-19. CDR3s include the opening cysteine and the closing phenylalanine or tryptophan. The D gene is left open where the match is weak. The size field is filled for only some rows; it gives once, few, many or a size class.

clone_size,j_call,d_call,v_call,cdr3_aa,cdr3_nt
.,TRBJ2-1,.,TRBV5-5,CASTSRQGSYNEQFF,TGTGCCAGCACCTCCCGGCAGGGTTCCTACAATGAGCAGTTCTTC
.,TRBJ2-7,TRBD2,TRBV5-3,CARSRRSGGAREQYF,TGTGCCAGAAGCCGCCGGAGCGGGGGGGCCCGGGAGCAGTACTTC
.,TRBJ2-1,TRBD1,TRBV19,CASRAQGLSSYNEQFF,TGTGCCAGCAGGGCACAGGGGCTGAGCTCCTACAATGAGCAGTTCTTC
.,TRBJ1-5,.,TRBV18,CASSPEHANQPQHF,TGTGCCAGCTCACCAGAGCATGCGAATCAGCCCCAGCATTTT
.,TRBJ1-4,.,TRBV28,CASSRQTSTIKKLFF,TGTGCCAGCAGCAGACAGACAAGTACGATAAAAAAACTGTTTTTT
.,TRBJ1-1,TRBD1,TRBV5-1,CASSWVTGPNTEAFF,TGCGCCAGCAGCTGGGTGACAGGGCCGAACACTGAAGCTTTCTTT
.,TRBJ2-5,TRBD1,TRBV12-3/TRBV12-4,CASSLGQLETQYF,TGTGCCAGCAGTCTGGGACAGTTGGAGACCCAGTACTTC
once,TRBJ1-4,TRBD1,TRBV3-1/TRBV3-2,CASSLTGASEKLFF,TGTGCCAGCAGCTTGACAGGGGCGAGTGAAAAACTGTTTTTT
.,TRBJ2-3,.,TRBV5-3,CARSTNTDTQYF,TGTGCCAGAAGCACAAACACAGATACGCAGTATTTT
.,TRBJ2-7,.,TRBV7-2,CASSLLGAGVTYEQYF,TGTGCCAGCAGCTTATTGGGGGCGGGGGTCACCTACGAGCAGTACTTC
.,TRBJ2-7,.,TRBV7-8,CASSLLSGAGPTYEQYF,TGTGCCAGCAGCTTATTAAGTGGGGCAGGCCCTACCTACGAGCAGTACTTC
few,TRBJ1-6,TRBD1,TRBV19,CASSTVGTGTTPLHF,TGTGCCAGTAGTACCGTCGGGACAGGTACGACTCCCCTCCACTTT
.,TRBJ1-4,TRBD1,TRBV6-2/TRBV6-3,CASSKSSGQINEKLFF,TGTGCCAGCAGTAAATCCTCGGGACAGATTAATGAAAAACTGTTTTTT
.,TRBJ2-2,.,TRBV9,CASSVETASGTGELFF,TGTGCCAGCAGCGTAGAAACAGCATCTGGTACCGGGGAGCTGTTTTTT
.,TRBJ1-1,.,TRBV11-2,CASTLTDGTGEAFF,TGTGCCAGCACCTTGACAGATGGAACAGGTGAAGCTTTCTTT
.,TRBJ2-2,.,TRBV19,CASSIRARGNTGELFF,TGTGCCAGTAGTATAAGAGCCAGGGGCAACACCGGGGAGCTGTTTTTT
.,TRBJ1-1,TRBD1,TRBV3-1/TRBV3-2,CASSQVRQGASEAFF,TGTGCCAGCAGCCAAGTAAGACAGGGGGCGTCTGAAGCTTTCTTT
.,TRBJ2-7,TRBD2,TRBV4-2,CASSPRGAGYEQYF,TGTGCCAGCAGCCCGCGGGGGGCCGGGTACGAGCAGTACTTC
.,TRBJ2-2,.,TRBV4-1,CASSQDPAGNTGELFF,TGCGCCAGCAGCCAAGACCCGGCAGGAAACACCGGGGAGCTGTTTTTT
.,TRBJ1-3,.,TRBV5-1,CASSWFSGGPGNTIYF,TGCGCCAGCAGCTGGTTCTCGGGGGGCCCTGGAAACACCATATATTTT
.,TRBJ2-5,.,TRBV12-3/TRBV12-4,CASSRDIQETQYF,TGTGCCAGCAGTAGGGACATCCAAGAGACCCAGTACTTC
.,TRBJ1-1,TRBD1,TRBV11-2,CASSLGGQGVEAFF,TGTGCCAGCAGCTTAGGGGGACAGGGGGTTGAAGCTTTCTTT
.,TRBJ1-4,TRBD1,TRBV7-9,CASNSDREAGKLFF,TGTGCCAGCAACTCCGACAGGGAAGCCGGAAAACTGTTTTTT
.,TRBJ2-4,.,TRBV2,CASSDRRGTKNIQYF,TGTGCCAGCAGCGACCGCCGGGGGACCAAAAACATTCAGTACTTC
.,TRBJ1-4,.,TRBV3-1/TRBV3-2,CASSRGGRNEKLFF,TGTGCCAGCAGCCGAGGAGGGAGAAATGAAAAACTGTTTTTT
.,TRBJ1-3,TRBD1,TRBV5-5,CASSPADRELGNTIYF,TGTGCCAGCAGCCCGGCCGACAGGGAACTTGGAAACACCATATATTTT
.,TRBJ2-7,.,TRBV5-6,CASSFPGLNSYEQYF,TGTGCCAGCAGCTTCCCGGGACTTAACTCCTACGAGCAGTACTTC
.,TRBJ1-1,TRBD1,TRBV18,CASSRGTGVIVGNTEAFF,TGTGCCAGCTCACGGGGGACAGGGGTGATAGTAGGGAACACTGAAGCTTTCTTT
.,TRBJ2-2,.,TRBV9,CASSAGTATGELFF,TGTGCCAGCAGCGCCGGGACTGCCACCGGGGAGCTGTTTTTT
.,TRBJ1-6,TRBD1,TRBV30,CAWGQVYNSPLHF,TGTGCCTGGGGACAGGTTTATAATTCACCCCTCCACTTT
.,TRBJ1-1,TRBD1,TRBV5-1,CASSVGTGEAFF,TGCGCCAGCAGCGTCGGGACAGGTGAAGCTTTCTTT
once,TRBJ2-7,TRBD1,TRBV7-2,CASSSIRDSYEQYF,TGTGCCAGCAGTTCGATCCGGGACAGCTACGAGCAGTACTTC
.,TRBJ1-1,.,TRBV28,CATLLQSATEAFF,TGTGCCACCCTCCTTCAAAGCGCGACTGAAGCTTTCTTT